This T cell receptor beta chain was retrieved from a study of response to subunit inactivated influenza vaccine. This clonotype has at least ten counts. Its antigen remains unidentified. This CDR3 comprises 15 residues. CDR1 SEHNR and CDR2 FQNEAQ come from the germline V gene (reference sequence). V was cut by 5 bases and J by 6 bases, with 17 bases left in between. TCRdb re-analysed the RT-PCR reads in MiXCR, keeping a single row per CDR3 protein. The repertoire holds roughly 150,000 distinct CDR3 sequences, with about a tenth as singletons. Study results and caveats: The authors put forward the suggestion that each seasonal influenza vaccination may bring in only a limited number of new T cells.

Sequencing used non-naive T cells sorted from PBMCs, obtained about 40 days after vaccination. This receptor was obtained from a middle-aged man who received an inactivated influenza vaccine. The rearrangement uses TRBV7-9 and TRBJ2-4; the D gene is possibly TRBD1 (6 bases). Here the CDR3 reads CASSRWDTHPNIQYF. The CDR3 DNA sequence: TGTGCCAGCAGCCGTTGGGACACTCACCCAAACATTCAGTACTTC.